These 29 T cell receptor beta chains originate from one sample sequenced in a study of shared clonotypes between healthy human individuals. Generated by immunoSEQ multiplex PCR, the TCRdb table keeps only in-frame clones and is missing some. The table shows some 2.1 million clones, with about 95% occurring only once. CD45RO-negative, CCR7-positively selected cells formed the naive CD8 fraction, excluding terminally differentiated effector memory CD45RA+ cells. The sequenced material came from naive CD8+ T cells sorted from blood. The source of these receptors is a man aged 18 to 29 in good health.

This chain connects TRBV4-1 to TRBJ2-7, with a weak D call TRBD1 (6 bases). Germline V gene data show CDR1 as MGHRA and CDR2 as YSYEKL. This CDR3 has 14 amino acids. Trimming took 3 bases from V and 5 from J, leaving 14 bases between them. The CDR3 region has the DNA TGCGCCAGCAGCCAGACAGGTATCAAGGACGAGCAGTACTTC. Residues: CASSQTGIKDEQYF.

The V gene is TRBV13, the J gene TRBJ1-2, with D unresolved. V lost 1 base and J 8 bases, leaving 14 bases between the germline ends. The germline V gene has CDR1 PRHDT and CDR2 FYEKMQ (reference sequence). The CDR3 is 14 residues long. The DNA of the CDR3 is TGTGCCAGCAGCTTAGCTCCCAGTCCTCGGGGCTACACCTTC. It specifies CASSLAPSPRGYTF.

This clone was observed once. Within the sample, other DNA sequences also encode this same CDR3. The rearrangement links TRBV6-5 to TRBJ2-7, with no clear D. V shed 4 bases and J shed 3 bases, with 7 bases lying between them. CDR1 and CDR2 (germline): MNHEY, SVGAGI. The CDR3 sequence is 12 residues long. The DNA of the CDR3 is TGTGCCAGCAGTTCGGTCGGCTACGAGCAGTACTTC. This translates into CASSSVGYEQYF.

The rearrangement joins TRBV5-8 to TRBJ1-1, with TRBD1 as a possible D gene (6 bases). Trimming left V 4 bases short and J 0 bases short, with 13 bases between. CDR1 is SGHTS, CDR2 YDEGEE, per germline. The CDR3 sequence is 15 residues long. CDR3 amino acids: CASSIKQGVNTEAFF. The DNA of the CDR3 is TGTGCCAGCAGCATCAAACAGGGCGTGAACACTGAAGCTTTCTTT.

The gene calls are TRBV4-3 and TRBJ2-1; 14 nucleotides line up with TRBD2. This CDR3 is 16 amino acids long. V gave up 0 bases and J gave up 9 bases; unmatched junction bases: 4. Germline V CDR1 and CDR2: LGHNA, YSLEER. DNA of the CDR3: TGCGCCAGCAGCCAAGATCTGGGACTAGCGGGAGCTGAGCAGTTCTTC. Its translation: CASSQDLGLAGAEQFF.

In regard to this clone: Other DNA sequences from this sample encode an identical CDR3 as well. The chain recombines TRBV5-6 with TRBJ2-7; D unresolved. Germline CDR1 and CDR2: SGHDT and YYEEEE. Trimming shortened V by 0 bases and J by 3 bases, and 7 bases separated the two germline ends. CDR3 length: 13 amino acids. This chain's CDR3 is CASSLGVVYEQYF. The CDR3 DNA is TGTGCCAGCAGCTTGGGGGTGGTCTACGAGCAGTACTTC.

Turning to this clone: Distinct nucleotide sequences in the sample also encode this CDR3. The chain is built from TRBV27 and TRBJ2-7; 12 nucleotides match TRBD1. Germline CDR1 is MNHEY and CDR2 is SMNVEV (reference sequence). After removal of 5 bases from V and 6 bases from J, the junction contained 5 bases not matched to a gene. The CDR3 has 14 residues. DNA of the CDR3: TGTGCCAGCAGTACTGGGACAGGGGGCGGCGAGCAGTACTTC. The encoded protein is CASSTGTGGGEQYF.

This clone was counted once. The chain uses TRBV5-6 and TRBJ2-1; D not certain. Germline loops: CDR1 SGHDT, CDR2 YYEEEE. V shed 2 bases and J shed 1 base, with 7 bases lying between them. The CDR3 extends over 14 amino acids. In nucleotides, the CDR3 is TGTGCCAGCAGCTTCAGATTATCCTACAATGAGCAGTTCTTC. Translating it yields CASSFRLSYNEQFF.

This chain joins TRBV5-6 and TRBJ1-2; 7 nucleotides align to TRBD1. CDR3 length: 15 amino acids. CDR1 is SGHDT and CDR2 is YYEEEE in the germline V gene. The V segment lost 0 bases and the J segment 2 bases; nucleotides outside the gene matches: 4. The chain's CDR3 is CASSLGQGDNYGYTF. In DNA, the CDR3 is TGTGCCAGCAGCTTGGGACAGGGAGACAACTATGGCTACACCTTC.

V gene TRBV19 combines with J gene TRBJ2-6, with no clear D. Germline assignment: CDR1 LNHDA and CDR2 SQIVND (reference sequence). V was cut by 7 bases and J by 0 bases, with 10 bases left in between. This CDR3 region has 15 residues. The CDR3 reads CASIPTASGANVLTF. DNA for the CDR3: TGTGCCAGTATCCCGACCGCCTCTGGGGCCAACGTCCTGACTTTC.

V usage is TRBV5-4 and J usage is TRBJ2-4, with 8 bases aligning to TRBD1. Per germline, CDR1 SGHNT and CDR2 YYREEE (reference sequence). This CDR3 contains 14 residues. Trimming at V came to 4 bases and at J to 6 bases, leaving 6 bases not matched to a gene. The CDR3 here is CASSLDRAGNIQYF. CDR3 DNA: TGTGCCAGCAGCCTGGACAGGGCGGGAAACATTCAGTACTTC.

This sequence joins TRBV14 and TRBJ2-2; 10 bases agree with TRBD1. V lost 2 bases to trimming and J lost 1 base; unmatched junction nucleotides: 7. Germline V CDR1 and CDR2: SGHDN, FVKESK. The CDR3 runs 18 residues. The CDR3 nucleotides read TGTGCCAGCAGCCAATTGCCGGGACAGGGGCTGAACACCGGGGAGCTGTTTTTT. It is translated as CASSQLPGQGLNTGELFF.

This clone was detected only once. The rearrangement uses TRBV5-1 and TRBJ2-5, with 10 bases lining up with TRBD1. Germline V CDR1 and CDR2: SGHRS, YFSETQ. The CDR3 is 15 amino acids. Losses at the gene ends were 4 bases for V and 3 bases for J; bases not matched to a gene: 6. CDR3 sequence: CASSPMGQGKETQYF. DNA for the CDR3: TGCGCCAGCAGCCCGATGGGACAGGGGAAAGAGACCCAGTACTTC.

The chain uses TRBV7-9 and TRBJ1-1; possible D gene TRBD1, 5 bases. Trimming pared 3 bases from V and 1 base from J, leaving 9 bases between. Germline values: CDR1 SEHNR, CDR2 FQNEAQ (reference sequence). The CDR3 loop spans 14 amino acids. CDR3 loop: CASSFPDRNTEAFF. The CDR3 bases are TGTGCCAGCAGCTTCCCTGACAGGAACACTGAAGCTTTCTTT.

To note about this clone: The same CDR3 can be traced to other DNA sequences in this sample. Here the CDR3 reads CASSLRGVNEQFF. DNA of the CDR3: TGTGCCAGCAGTTTGCGGGGGGTCAACGAGCAGTTCTTC. The genes are TRBV28 and TRBJ2-1, with 8 bases lining up with TRBD2. Germline CDR1 reads MDHEN; CDR2 reads SYDVKM. This CDR3 spans 13 amino acids. V trimming: 3 bases; J trimming: 10 bases; junction bases outside the gene matches: 5. The entire variable domain, with the rest obtained from reference TRBV28 and TRBJ2-1, is as follows: DVKVTQSSRYLVKRTGEKVFLECVQDMDHENMFWYRQDPGLGLRLIYFSYDVKMKEKGDIPEGYSVSREKKERFSLILESASTNQTSMYLCASSLRGVNEQFFGPGTRLTVL.

The V gene is TRBV28, the J gene TRBJ2-7; 7 nucleotides match TRBD1. Germline CDR1 is MDHEN and CDR2 is SYDVKM. The CDR3 spans 14 residues. V shed 8 bases and J 3 bases; nucleotides not matched to a gene: 10. DNA for the CDR3: TGTGCCAGCCAATGGCAGGGGGTCGGCTACGAGCAGTACTTC. This translates into CASQWQGVGYEQYF.

This rearrangement joins TRBV10-1 to TRBJ2-7; TRBD1 agrees at 7 bases. The germline V gene has CDR1 WNHNN and CDR2 SYGVQD (reference sequence). This CDR3 comprises 14 residues. The junction had 8 bases not matched to a gene; V was cut back by 6 bases and J by 3 bases. In DNA, the CDR3 is TGCGCCAGCAGCTTCGGGACAGCGAGCTACGAGCAGTACTTC. Encoded protein: CASSFGTASYEQYF.

CDR3 sequence reads: CASSYVGGDQPQHF. CDR3 DNA: TGTGCCAGCAGTTACGTAGGGGGAGATCAGCCCCAGCATTTT. The chain employs TRBV7-9 and TRBJ1-5; tentative D call: TRBD1 (6 bases). Trimming removed 6 bases at V and 5 bases at J, with 14 bases between. The CDR3 has 14 amino acids. The germline CDR1 and CDR2 sequences are SEHNR and FQNEAQ (reference sequence).

The gene calls are TRBV10-1 and TRBJ2-1; D not certain. V dropped 0 bases and J dropped 5 bases, with 2 bases sitting between them. The germline V gene encodes CDR1 WNHNN and CDR2 SYGVQD (reference sequence). The CDR3 is 12 amino acids. CDR3 region: CASSESDNEQFF. CDR3 in DNA: TGCGCCAGCAGTGAGTCGGACAATGAGCAGTTCTTC.

This chain joins TRBV2 and TRBJ2-1; tentative D call: TRBD2 (6 bases). V lost 7 bases, J lost 4 bases, and 11 bases lay in between. Germline lookup yields CDR1 SNHLY and CDR2 FYNNEI. This CDR3 comprises 13 residues. Here the CDR3 DNA reads TGTGCCAGCACAGGAGGGCCATACAATGAGCAGTTCTTC. Residues: CASTGGPYNEQFF.

The rearrangement uses TRBV21-1 and TRBJ2-3. TRBV21-1 is noted as a pseudogene. The CDR3 loop spans 22 amino acids. The CDR3 DNA is TGTGCCAGCAGCATGTTTTTCGTGTCCTTGGGGATCCTAGTTCGGCAAGCCGATACGCAGTATTTT. Residues: CASSMFFVSLGILVRQADTQYF.

The chain couples TRBV7-2 to TRBJ1-6; 7 bases fit TRBD1. V lost 1 base and J lost 3; bases outside the gene matches: 6. The CDR3 extends over 17 amino acids. Germline-derived CDR1 and CDR2 are SGHTA and FQGNSA. The CDR3: CASSLEVGTDYNSPLHF. CDR3 nucleotides: TGTGCCAGCAGCTTAGAGGTCGGGACAGACTATAATTCACCCCTCCACTTT. The full variable domain, with the rest looked up from reference TRBV7-2 and TRBJ1-6, is GAGVSQSPSNKVTEKGKDVELRCDPISGHTALYWYRQSLGQGLEFLIYFQGNSAPDKSGLPSDRFSAERTGGSVSTLTIQRTQQEDSAVYLCASSLEVGTDYNSPLHFGNGTRLTVT.

This clone was detected once. The chain combines TRBV28 with TRBJ2-5; 14 bases align to TRBD2. J lost 3 bases, V lost 3 bases, and 0 bases had no gene match. CDR3 size: 15 residues. Germline-derived CDR1 and CDR2 are MDHEN and SYDVKM. The chain's CDR3 is CASSLTSGGEETQYF. For the CDR3, the DNA is TGTGCCAGCAGTTTGACTAGCGGGGGGGAAGAGACCCAGTACTTC.

The rearrangement joins TRBV6-6 to TRBJ1-2; TRBD1 matches at 8 bases. V lost 4 bases to trimming and J lost 5 bases; unmatched junction nucleotides: 9. CDR3 size: 15 residues. Germline V CDR1 and CDR2: MNHNY, SVGAGI (reference sequence). The CDR3 DNA reads TGTGCCAGCAGTTTACAGGGGGGTATCCTATATGGCTACACCTTC. It is translated as CASSLQGGILYGYTF.

The genes are TRBV4-1 and TRBJ2-7; 12 positions agree with TRBD2. The V and J ends lost 5 bases and 4 bases, in that order; junction bases with no gene match: 3. The CDR3 has 14 residues. Per germline, CDR1 MGHRA and CDR2 YSYEKL. CDR3 coding DNA: TGCGCCAGCAGCGGGGGACTAGCGGGTTACGAGCAGTACTTC. Its protein product is CASSGGLAGYEQYF.

Note on this clone: A junction end diverges from the germline sequence, so it may reflect a read error. The rearrangement links TRBV27 to TRBJ1-3; 9 bases fit TRBD1. Germline V gene sequence: CDR1 MNHEY, CDR2 SMNVEV (reference sequence). The CDR3 loop spans 16 amino acids. The CDR3: CASRLSGQGSGNTIYF. In nucleotides, the CDR3 is TGTGCCAGCAGATTATCGGGACAGGGCTCTGGAAACACCATATATTTT.

The gene calls are TRBV2 and TRBJ1-1; D uncertain. V was cut by 7 bases and J by 8 bases, with 14 bases left in between. The CDR3 covers 12 residues. Germline CDR1 and CDR2: SNHLY and FYNNEI. Written as DNA, the CDR3 is TGTGCCAGCAAAATGGGCCGACCCGAAGCTTTCTTT. It encodes CASKMGRPEAFF. Supplemented by reference TRBV2 and TRBJ1-1, the full variable domain reads EPEVTQTPSHQVTQMGQEVILRCVPISNHLYFYWYRQILGQKVEFLVSFYNNEISEKSEIFDDQFSVERPDGSNFTLKIRSTKLEDSAMYFCASKMGRPEAFFGQGTRLTVV.

This sequence joins TRBV4-1 and TRBJ2-7; TRBD2 matches at 7 bases. The trim removed 0 bases at V and 3 bases at J, leaving 5 bases unmatched. The germline CDR1 and CDR2 sequences are MGHRA and YSYEKL. This CDR3 region has 15 residues. CDR3 region: CASSQDRSGIYEQYF. The CDR3 region has the DNA TGCGCCAGCAGCCAAGATCGAAGCGGGATCTACGAGCAGTACTTC.

The chain is built from TRBV7-9 and TRBJ1-4, with no clear D. The CDR3 covers 16 residues. Germline V gene sequence: CDR1 SEHNR, CDR2 FQNEAQ (reference sequence). Trimming pared 1 base from V and 4 bases from J, leaving 13 bases between. CDR3 bases: TGTGCCAGCAGCTTAGTAGAGGACGGTCTTAATGAAAAACTGTTTTTT. Translated: CASSLVEDGLNEKLFF.